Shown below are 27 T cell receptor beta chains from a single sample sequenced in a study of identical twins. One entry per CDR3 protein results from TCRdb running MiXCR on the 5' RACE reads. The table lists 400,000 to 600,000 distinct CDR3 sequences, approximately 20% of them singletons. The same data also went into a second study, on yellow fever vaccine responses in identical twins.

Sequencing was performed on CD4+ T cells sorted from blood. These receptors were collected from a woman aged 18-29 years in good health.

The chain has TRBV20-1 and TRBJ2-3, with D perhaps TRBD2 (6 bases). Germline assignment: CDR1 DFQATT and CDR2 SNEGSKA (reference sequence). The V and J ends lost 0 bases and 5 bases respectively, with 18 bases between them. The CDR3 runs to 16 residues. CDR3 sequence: CSARDPGGDRGDTQYF. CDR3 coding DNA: TGCAGTGCTAGAGACCCCGGCGGGGACCGCGGAGATACGCAGTATTTT.

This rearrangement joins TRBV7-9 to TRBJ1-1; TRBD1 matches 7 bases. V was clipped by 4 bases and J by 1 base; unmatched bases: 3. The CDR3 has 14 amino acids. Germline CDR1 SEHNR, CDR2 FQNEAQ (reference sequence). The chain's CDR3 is CASSSDRANTEAFF. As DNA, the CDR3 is TGTGCCAGCAGCTCAGACAGGGCGAACACTGAAGCTTTCTTT.

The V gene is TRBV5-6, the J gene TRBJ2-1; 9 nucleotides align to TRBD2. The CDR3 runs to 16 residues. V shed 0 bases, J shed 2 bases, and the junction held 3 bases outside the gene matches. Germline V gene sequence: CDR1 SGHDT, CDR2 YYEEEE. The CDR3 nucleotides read TGTGCCAGCAGCTTGGACATAGCGGGAGCCTACAATGAGCAGTTCTTC. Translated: CASSLDIAGAYNEQFF.

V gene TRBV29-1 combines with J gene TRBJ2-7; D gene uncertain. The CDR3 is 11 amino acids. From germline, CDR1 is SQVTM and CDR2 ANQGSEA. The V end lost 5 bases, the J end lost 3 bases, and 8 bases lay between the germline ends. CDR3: CSVLNGYEQYV. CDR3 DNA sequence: TGCAGCGTTCTCAACGGCTACGAGCAGTACGTC.

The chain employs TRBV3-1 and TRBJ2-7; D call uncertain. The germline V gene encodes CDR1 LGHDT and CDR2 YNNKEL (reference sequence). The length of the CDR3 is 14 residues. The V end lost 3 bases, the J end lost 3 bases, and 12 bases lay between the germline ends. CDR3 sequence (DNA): TGTGCCAGCAGCCATTCAGTCCCCCTCTACGAGCAGTACTTC. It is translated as CASSHSVPLYEQYF.

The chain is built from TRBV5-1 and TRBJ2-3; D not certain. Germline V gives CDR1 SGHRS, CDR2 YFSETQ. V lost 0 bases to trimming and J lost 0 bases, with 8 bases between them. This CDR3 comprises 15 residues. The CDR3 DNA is TGCGCCAGCAGCTTGGTCACACCTAGCACAGATACGCAGTATTTT. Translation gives CASSLVTPSTDTQYF.

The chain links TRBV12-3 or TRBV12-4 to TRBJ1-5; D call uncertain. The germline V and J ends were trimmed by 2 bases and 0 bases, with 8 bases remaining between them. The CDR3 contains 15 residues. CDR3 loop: CASSLQLYSNQPQHF. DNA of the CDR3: TGTGCCAGCAGTTTACAACTGTATAGCAATCAGCCCCAGCATTTT.

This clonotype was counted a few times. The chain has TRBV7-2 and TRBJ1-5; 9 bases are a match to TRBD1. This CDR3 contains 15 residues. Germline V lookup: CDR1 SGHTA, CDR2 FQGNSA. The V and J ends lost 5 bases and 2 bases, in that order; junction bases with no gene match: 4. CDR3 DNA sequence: TGTGCCAGCAGCCCCGGGACAGGGCGCAATCAGCCCCAGCATTTT. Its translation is CASSPGTGRNQPQHF.

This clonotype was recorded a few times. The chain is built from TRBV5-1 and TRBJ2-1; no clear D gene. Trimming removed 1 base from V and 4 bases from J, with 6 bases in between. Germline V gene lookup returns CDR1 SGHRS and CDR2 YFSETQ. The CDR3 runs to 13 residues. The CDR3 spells CASSLYDYNEQFF. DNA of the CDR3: TGCGCCAGCAGCTTGTACGATTACAATGAGCAGTTCTTC.

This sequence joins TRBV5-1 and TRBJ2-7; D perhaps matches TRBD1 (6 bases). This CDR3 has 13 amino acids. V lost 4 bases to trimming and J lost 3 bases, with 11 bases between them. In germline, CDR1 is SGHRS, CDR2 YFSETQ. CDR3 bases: TGCGCCAGCAGCCCCGGGACAAACTACGAGCAGTACTTC. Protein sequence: CASSPGTNYEQYF.

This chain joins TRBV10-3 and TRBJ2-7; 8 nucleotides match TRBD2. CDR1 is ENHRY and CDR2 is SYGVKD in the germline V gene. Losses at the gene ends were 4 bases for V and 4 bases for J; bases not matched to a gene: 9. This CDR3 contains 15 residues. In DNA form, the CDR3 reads TGTGCCATCAGTGCCTCGGGAGGGGCCCCATACGAGCAGTACTTC. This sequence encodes CAISASGGAPYEQYF.

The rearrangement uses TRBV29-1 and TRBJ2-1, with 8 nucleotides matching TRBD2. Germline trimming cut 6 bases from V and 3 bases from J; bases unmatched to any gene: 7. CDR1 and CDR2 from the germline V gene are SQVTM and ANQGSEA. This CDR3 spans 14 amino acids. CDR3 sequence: CSVPPAGDYNEQFF. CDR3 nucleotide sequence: TGCAGCGTCCCCCCAGCGGGAGACTACAATGAGCAGTTCTTC.

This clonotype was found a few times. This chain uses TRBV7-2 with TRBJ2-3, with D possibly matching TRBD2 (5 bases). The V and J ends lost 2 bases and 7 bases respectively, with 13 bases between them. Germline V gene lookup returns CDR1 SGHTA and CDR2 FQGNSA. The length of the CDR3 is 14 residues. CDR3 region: CASSLLLVGNTQYF. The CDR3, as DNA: TGTGCCAGCAGCTTATTACTAGTTGGAAATACGCAGTATTTT. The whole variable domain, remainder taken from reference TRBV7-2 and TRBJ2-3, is GAGVSQSPSNKVTEKGKDVELRCDPISGHTALYWYRQSLGQGLEFLIYFQGNSAPDKSGLPSDRFSAERTGGSVSTLTIQRTQQEDSAVYLCASSLLLVGNTQYFGPGTRLTVL.

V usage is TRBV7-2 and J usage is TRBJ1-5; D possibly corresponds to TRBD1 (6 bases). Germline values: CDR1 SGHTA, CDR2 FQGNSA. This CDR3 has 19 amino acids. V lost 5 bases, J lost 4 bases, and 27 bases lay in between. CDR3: CASSERRGPPSEFNQPQHF. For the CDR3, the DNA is TGTGCCAGCAGCGAGCGCAGGGGCCCTCCCTCGGAATTTAATCAGCCCCAGCATTTT.

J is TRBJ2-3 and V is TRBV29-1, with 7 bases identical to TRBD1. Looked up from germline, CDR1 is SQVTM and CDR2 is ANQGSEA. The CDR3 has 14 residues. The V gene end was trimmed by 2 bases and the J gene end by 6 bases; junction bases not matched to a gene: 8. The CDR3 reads CSVEPQGRVDTQYF. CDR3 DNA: TGCAGCGTTGAACCACAGGGGCGGGTGGATACGCAGTATTTT.

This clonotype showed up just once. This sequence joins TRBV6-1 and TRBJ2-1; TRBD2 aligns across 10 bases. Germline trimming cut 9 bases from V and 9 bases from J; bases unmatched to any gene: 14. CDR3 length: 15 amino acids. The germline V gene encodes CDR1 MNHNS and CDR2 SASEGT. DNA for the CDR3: TGTGCCAGTTGCCCTAGCGGGAGTACTTTCCTTGAGCAGTTCTTC. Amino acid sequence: CASCPSGSTFLEQFF.

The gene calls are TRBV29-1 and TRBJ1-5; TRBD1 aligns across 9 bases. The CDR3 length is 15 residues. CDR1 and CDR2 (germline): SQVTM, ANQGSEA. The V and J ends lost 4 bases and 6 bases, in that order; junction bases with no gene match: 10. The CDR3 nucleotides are TGCAGCGTTGCATCGGCTACAGGGGGCGGTCAGCCCCAGCATTTT. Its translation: CSVASATGGGQPQHF.

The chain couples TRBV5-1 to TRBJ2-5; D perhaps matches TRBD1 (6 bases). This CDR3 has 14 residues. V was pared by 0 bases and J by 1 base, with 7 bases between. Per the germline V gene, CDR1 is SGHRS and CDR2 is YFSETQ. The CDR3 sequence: CASSLGDIQETQYF. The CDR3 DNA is TGCGCCAGCAGCTTGGGGGACATCCAAGAGACCCAGTACTTC.

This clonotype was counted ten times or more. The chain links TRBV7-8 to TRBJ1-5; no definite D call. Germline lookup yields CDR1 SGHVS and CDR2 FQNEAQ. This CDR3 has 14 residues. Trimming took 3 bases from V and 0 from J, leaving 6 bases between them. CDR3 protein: CASSLAYSNQPQHF. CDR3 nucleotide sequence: TGTGCCAGCAGCTTGGCCTATAGCAATCAGCCCCAGCATTTT. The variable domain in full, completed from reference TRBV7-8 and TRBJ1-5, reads GAGVSQSPRYKVAKRGQDVALRCDPISGHVSLFWYQQALGQGPEFLTYFQNEAQLDKSGLPSDRFFAERPEGSVSTLKIQRTQQEDSAVYLCASSLAYSNQPQHFGDGTRLSIL.

CDR3 in amino acids: CASSFEDRGTDTQYF. The DNA for the CDR3 is TGTGCCAGCAGCTTCGAGGACAGGGGGACAGATACGCAGTATTTT. This rearrangement joins TRBV7-2 to TRBJ2-3; 10 nucleotides match TRBD1. This CDR3 contains 15 residues. Germline lookup yields CDR1 SGHTA and CDR2 FQGNSA. V lost 3 bases to trimming and J lost 3 bases; unmatched junction nucleotides: 3.

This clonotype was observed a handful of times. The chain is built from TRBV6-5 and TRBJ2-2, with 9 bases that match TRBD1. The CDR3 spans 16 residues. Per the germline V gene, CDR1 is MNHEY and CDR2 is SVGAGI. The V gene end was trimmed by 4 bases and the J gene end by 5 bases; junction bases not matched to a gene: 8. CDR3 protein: CASSLQGALRTGELFF. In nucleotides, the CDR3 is TGTGCCAGCAGTTTACAGGGGGCGCTTAGGACCGGGGAGCTGTTTTTT.

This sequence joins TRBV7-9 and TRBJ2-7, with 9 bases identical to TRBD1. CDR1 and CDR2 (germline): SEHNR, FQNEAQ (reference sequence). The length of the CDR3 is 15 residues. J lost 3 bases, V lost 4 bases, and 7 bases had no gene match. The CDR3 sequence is CASSSTDRGIYEQYF. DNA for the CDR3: TGTGCCAGCAGCTCGACCGACAGGGGGATCTACGAGCAGTACTTC.

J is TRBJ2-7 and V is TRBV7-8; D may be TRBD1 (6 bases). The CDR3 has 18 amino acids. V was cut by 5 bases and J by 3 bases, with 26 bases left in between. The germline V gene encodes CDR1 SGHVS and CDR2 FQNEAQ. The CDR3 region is CASSANLIQGSGVYEQYF. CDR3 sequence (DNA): TGTGCCAGCAGCGCTAACCTTATTCAGGGGTCCGGTGTCTACGAGCAGTACTTC.

CDR3 bases: TGTGCCAGCAGCCCGTGGAACAAGAACACCGGGGAGCTGTTTTTT. It yields the protein CASSPWNKNTGELFF. This chain uses TRBV6-1 with TRBJ2-2; no firm D call. The V end lost 6 bases, the J end lost 1 base, and 12 bases lay between the germline ends. This CDR3 has 15 residues. CDR1 MNHNS and CDR2 SASEGT come from the germline V gene.

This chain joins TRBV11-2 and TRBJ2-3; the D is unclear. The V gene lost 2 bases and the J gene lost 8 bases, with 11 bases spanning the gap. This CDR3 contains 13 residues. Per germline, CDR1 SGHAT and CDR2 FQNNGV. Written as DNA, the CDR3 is TGTGCCAGCAGCTTACATAGGTCAGCTACGCAGTATTTT. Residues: CASSLHRSATQYF.

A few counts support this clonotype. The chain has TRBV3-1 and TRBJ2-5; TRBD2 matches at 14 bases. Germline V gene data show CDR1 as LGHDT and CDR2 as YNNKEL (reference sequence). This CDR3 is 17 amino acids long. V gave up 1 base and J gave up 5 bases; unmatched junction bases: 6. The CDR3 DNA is TGTGCCAGCAGCCAAGGGGGACTAGCGGGGGCGTTCGAGACCCAGTACTTC. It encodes CASSQGGLAGAFETQYF.

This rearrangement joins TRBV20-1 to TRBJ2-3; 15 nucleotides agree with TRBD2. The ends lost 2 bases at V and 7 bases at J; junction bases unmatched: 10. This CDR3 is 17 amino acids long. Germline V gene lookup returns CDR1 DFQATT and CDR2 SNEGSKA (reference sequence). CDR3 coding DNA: TGCAGTGCTAGACCCAGTGGACTAGCGGGGGGGATGTATACGCAGTATTTT. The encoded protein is CSARPSGLAGGMYTQYF.